Below, 20 T cell receptor beta chains from the same sample are listed, as sequenced in a study of CD8+CD57+ T cells in acquired aplastic anemia. Both TCR beta VDJ combination and CDR3 sequence profiling were carried out. Genomic DNA was the template for this profiling. In TCRdb, the reads were re-called with MiXCR into one record per CDR3 protein. In the table there are approximately 470,000 distinct CDR3 sequences, approximately 32% of which are singletons. An expansion of CD8+CD57+ cells by flow cytometry had been shown in patients chosen for sequencing. Material for sequencing was sorted CD4+, CD8+, or CD8+CD57+ T cells (not recorded which) from PBMCs. These TCRs come from a human donor with aplastic anemia.

The chain uses TRBV25-1 and TRBJ1-2; D unresolved. Germline assignment: CDR1 MGHDK and CDR2 SYGVNS. There are 14 residues in the CDR3. V was shortened by 3 bases and J by 7 bases, with 15 bases between the two germline ends. The CDR3 sequence is CASSDGWEGTGYTF. CDR3 bases: TGTGCCAGCAGTGATGGGTGGGAAGGCACTGGCTACACCTTC.

This clonotype has a count of ten or more. The chain recombines TRBV9 with TRBJ1-2; possible D gene TRBD1, 5 bases. Trimming removed 4 bases from V and 6 bases from J, with 16 bases in between. Per germline, CDR1 SGDLS and CDR2 YYNGEE. The CDR3 spans 14 residues. The CDR3 reads CASSFSGAWDGYTF. The CDR3 DNA reads as TGTGCCAGCAGCTTTTCCGGGGCCTGGGATGGCTACACCTTC.

This chain connects TRBV6-1 to TRBJ1-3; no reliable D call. This CDR3 is 17 amino acids long. Trimming shortened V by 2 bases and J by 0 bases, and 14 bases separated the two germline ends. Germline CDR1 MNHNS, CDR2 SASEGT. CDR3 sequence reads: CASSERAAAGSGNTIYF. As DNA, the CDR3 is TGTGCCAGCAGTGAAAGGGCTGCCGCTGGCTCTGGAAACACCATATATTTT.

A few counts support this clonotype. A read error may produce the germline difference seen at one junction end. The chain uses TRBV3-1 and TRBJ2-7, with D hard to call. CDR1 is LGHDT, CDR2 YNNKEL, per germline (reference sequence). The CDR3 is 13 residues long. The chain's CDR3 is CASSQDEAYERYF. CDR3 sequence (DNA): TGTGCCAGCAGCCAAGACGAAGCCTACGAGCGGTACTTC.

About this clonotype: The junction departs from germline at one end; a sequencing error may be responsible. V is TRBV10-3 and J is TRBJ2-1; D is possibly TRBD2 (6 bases). The CDR3 has 13 amino acids. Germline values: CDR1 ENHRY, CDR2 SYGVKD. The DNA for the CDR3 is TGTGCCATCGCCGGGAGCTCCCACAATGAGCAGTTCTTC. It encodes CAIAGSSHNEQFF.

The V gene is TRBV12-3 or TRBV12-4, the J gene TRBJ1-2; no clear D. Trimming shortened V by 5 bases and J by 8 bases, and 21 bases separated the two germline ends. This CDR3 spans 15 amino acids. CDR3: CASSTPPPGTNGYTF. DNA of the CDR3: TGTGCCAGCAGTACCCCCCCGCCAGGAACTAACGGCTACACCTTC.

This clonotype was seen a few times. The J gene is TRBJ1-1, the V gene TRBV20-1; the D is unclear. The CDR3 has 11 residues. CDR1 and CDR2 from the germline V gene are DFQATT and SNEGSKA (reference sequence). V lost 5 bases and J 8 bases, leaving 12 bases between the germline ends. CDR3 region: CSAFLREEAFF. The CDR3 coding sequence is TGCAGTGCTTTCTTGAGGGAGGAAGCTTTCTTT.

The chain recombines TRBV7-2 with TRBJ2-3; 9 bases align to TRBD2. Trimming removed 2 bases from V and 1 base from J; junction bases left unmatched: 7. CDR3 length: 17 residues. Germline loops: CDR1 SGHTA, CDR2 FQGNSA. Here the CDR3 DNA reads TGTGCCAGCAGCTTACGCGGGGGGGCTGGGGGCACAGATACGCAGTATTTT. This encodes CASSLRGGAGGTDTQYF.

The chain employs TRBV28 and TRBJ2-3; 9 nucleotides line up with TRBD1. Per the germline V gene, CDR1 is MDHEN and CDR2 is SYDVKM. Losses at the gene ends were 6 bases for V and 4 bases for J; bases not matched to a gene: 8. CDR3 length equals 15 residues. As DNA, the CDR3 is TGTGCCAGCAGGGCGAGGACAGGGGACGCAGATACGCAGTATTTT. Its translation: CASRARTGDADTQYF. The whole variable domain, filled in from reference TRBV28 and TRBJ2-3, reads DVKVTQSSRYLVKRTGEKVFLECVQDMDHENMFWYRQDPGLGLRLIYFSYDVKMKEKGDIPEGYSVSREKKERFSLILESASTNQTSMYLCASRARTGDADTQYFGPGTRLTVL.

This chain joins TRBV7-2 and TRBJ1-6, with 11 nucleotides matching TRBD1. Germline V gene lookup returns CDR1 SGHTA and CDR2 FQGNSA. With V trimmed by 7 bases and J by 0 bases, 11 bases remained unmatched. The CDR3 has 19 amino acids. This CDR3 is CASNPRDRGSSSYNSPLHF. Here the CDR3 DNA reads TGTGCCAGCAACCCCCGGGACAGGGGGTCAAGCTCCTATAATTCACCCCTCCACTTT.

This clonotype appeared once. The junction differs from germline at one of its ends, possibly a read error. The chain recombines TRBV2 with TRBJ2-3; tentative D call: TRBD1 (7 bases). Germline V gene lookup returns CDR1 SNHLY and CDR2 FYNNEI. This CDR3 contains 17 residues. CDR3 in DNA: TGTGCCAGCAGTCAAGGGTCCACGACAGGGAGGTCAGATACGCAGTGTTTT. It specifies CASSQGSTTGRSDTQCF.

CDR3 residues: CAWSGPGGNEQYF. In DNA, the CDR3 is TGTGCCTGGAGCGGTCCTGGGGGTAACGAGCAGTACTTC. The chain links TRBV19 to TRBJ2-7; D may correspond to TRBD1 or TRBD2 (5 bases each). Trimming cost V 11 bases and J 5 bases, with 19 bases left between them. The CDR3 has 13 residues. Germline V lookup: CDR1 LNHDA, CDR2 SQIVND (reference sequence). Full variable domain (missing parts from reference TRBV19 and TRBJ2-7): DGGITQSPKYLFRKEGQNVTLSCEQNLNHDAMYWYRQDPGQGLRLIYYSQIVNDFQKGDIAEGYSVSREKKESFPLTVTSAQKNPTAFYLCAWSGPGGNEQYFGPGTRLTVT.

The genes are TRBV30 and TRBJ2-1, with 9 nucleotides matching TRBD2. CDR3 length: 16 amino acids. Germline trimming cut 4 bases from V and 2 bases from J; bases unmatched to any gene: 9. The germline V gene has CDR1 GTSNPN and CDR2 SVGIG (reference sequence). The CDR3 reads CAWIPLTSGTYNEQFF. The CDR3 nucleotides are TGTGCCTGGATCCCATTGACTAGCGGCACCTACAATGAGCAGTTCTTC.

V is TRBV6-6 and J is TRBJ2-5, with D possibly being TRBD1 (6 bases). Trimming shortened V by 2 bases and J by 5 bases, and 9 bases separated the two germline ends. Germline V gives CDR1 MNHNY, CDR2 SVGAGI (reference sequence). The CDR3 is 13 residues long. CDR3 in DNA: TGTGCCAGCAGTTACATCAGGGGTGAGACCCAGTACTTC. It yields the protein CASSYIRGETQYF.

This clonotype was seen a few times. V usage is TRBV5-5 and J usage is TRBJ1-5; D ambiguous. V dropped 1 base and J dropped 8 bases, with 13 bases sitting between them. From germline, CDR1 is SGHKS and CDR2 YYEKEE (reference sequence). The CDR3 has 14 amino acids. CDR3 residues: CASSLYVGPEPQHF. The CDR3 coding sequence is TGTGCCAGCAGCTTGTATGTGGGCCCGGAGCCCCAGCATTTT.

This clonotype has ten or more counts. The CDR3 DNA reads as TGTGCCAGCAGCCCACTCTTGGGGGGGTTCGGCGAGCAGTACTTC. It encodes CASSPLLGGFGEQYF. V gene TRBV9 combines with J gene TRBJ2-7; TRBD2 aligns across 7 bases. The CDR3 is made up of 15 amino acids. The V gene end was trimmed by 4 bases and the J gene end by 6 bases; junction bases not matched to a gene: 13. The germline V gene has CDR1 SGDLS and CDR2 YYNGEE.

This clonotype was observed at least ten times. The rearrangement joins TRBV9 to TRBJ1-5, with unresolved D. Per the germline V gene, CDR1 is SGDLS and CDR2 is YYNGEE. Trimming took off 2 bases at V and 9 bases at J, with 12 bases between the two ends. The CDR3 consists of 13 residues. DNA of the CDR3: TGTGCCAGCAGCGTCGAAGGGCGCGGGCCCCAGCATTTT. Encoded protein: CASSVEGRGPQHF.

This clonotype was detected ten times or more. This chain uses TRBV6-1 with TRBJ1-2; TRBD1 aligns across 7 bases. Unmatched junction bases numbered 5, after V lost 3 bases and J lost 4 bases. This CDR3 is built from 14 residues. The V gene's germline CDR1 is MNHNS and CDR2 SASEGT. CDR3 sequence reads: CASSEPGQSYGYTF. CDR3 nucleotides: TGTGCCAGCAGTGAGCCGGGACAGAGCTATGGCTACACCTTC.

The CDR3 coding sequence is TGTGCCAGCAGCTTAGAGTCTAGCAGCAGCAATCAGCCCCAGCATTTT. Translating gives CASSLESSSSNQPQHF. The chain is built from TRBV11-2 and TRBJ1-5; D is unclear. In germline, CDR1 is SGHAT, CDR2 FQNNGV. V was cut by 0 bases and J by 1 base, with 10 bases left in between. This CDR3 region has 16 residues.

This clonotype was picked up a small number of times. For the CDR3, the DNA is TGTGCCAGCCGATACTCGGACAAGAACACTGAAGCTTTCTTT. As protein: CASRYSDKNTEAFF. The chain has TRBV2 and TRBJ1-1; tentatively, D is TRBD1 (5 bases). The germline V gene encodes CDR1 SNHLY and CDR2 FYNNEI. The CDR3 spans 14 residues. Trimming left V 8 bases short and J 1 base short, with 14 bases between.